This T cell receptor (beta chain) came from a study of cytomegalovirus exposure and HLA in healthy donors (dated by TCRdb to 2017 to 2019). A note on the overall study: In an earlier analysis of roughly 500 of the donors, around 290 Gb of sequence data and 117 million unique TCR beta sequences from some 170 million T cells were reported. An early release that covered roughly 600 HLA-typed donors contained approximately 300 gigabases of sequencing data and about 93 million unique TCR sequences. Of the 300 to 500 genotyped donors, roughly 80% were placed in the genetic ancestry cluster associated with self-reported Caucasian donors. The study aimed to test whether signatures of past pathogen exposure could be identified by cataloging public T cell receptors. The T cell repertoires of 670 or so subjects were profiled by immunosequencing and related to cytomegalovirus serostatus. In addition to the first cohort of around 670 subjects, a separate validation cohort of under 150 different subjects was used. The study combined high-throughput TCR immunosequencing, statistical association of individual TCRs with disease status, and machine learning to predict cytomegalovirus infection status. A later analysis re-examined previously published TCR beta repertoires from just over 650 donors and added high-resolution HLA genotyping to investigate patterns of TCR occurrence. The later analysis used no new phenotypic data to find candidate immune exposures, relying instead on TCR beta sequences and their occurrence across donors. In an earlier analysis of about 590 of the donors, high-throughput TCR beta sequencing was used to judge whether each TCR beta V gene segment behaved as functional or pseudogenic. Donor age, sex, ethnicity and CMV serostatus were collected together with the repertoire data. Genome-wide SNP genotypes for about three fifths of the roughly 670 donors were used in a later genetic analysis, which treated that subset as a discovery cohort. All discovery cohort repertoires had been generated using a single sequencing platform. HLA typing covered class I and class II loci at four-digit resolution. The number of typed donors differed by locus: about 620-640 for A, B, C, DRB1 and DQB1; roughly 510 for DQA1; 606 for DPA1; and 400 to 480 for DPB1. About five DR-DQ haplotypes were treated as single units for association and clustering because of strong linkage in the cohort. On average, approximately 250,000 unique TCR beta nucleotide sequences were sequenced per donor among about 400 genotyped donors of the cohort, with roughly 18% of those sequences being non-productive. What the study reported, not specific to this receptor: The cohort was sequenced for TCR beta chains only, and without alpha or paired-chain data the features that could be detected were limited. In a later analysis, HLA-associated TCR beta chains were found to be more clonally expanded and to have lower generation probabilities than equally common non-associated chains. In a later analysis, several top co-occurrence clusters were reported to appear linked to parvovirus B19, influenza, CMV and Epstein-Barr virus. Because HLA typing was missing for some donors at each locus, association tests included only the typed subset. The study gave a list of roughly 150 TCR beta chains associated with cytomegalovirus. At a false discovery rate of 0.05, a later analysis linked about 17,000 TCR beta sequences to specific HLA alleles. Approximately 16 rarely observed V segments, including chromosome 9 orphons, were excluded from the earlier analysis of almost 600 of the donors because counts were too low. In an earlier analysis of several hundred of the donors, most TCR beta V segments were observed in productive rearrangements about 87% or about 30% of the time, broadly matching IMGT annotations. In a later analysis, TCR association rates were found to vary across HLA loci, with the most associated TCRs seen for DRB1 alleles and the fewest for HLA-C alleles. A later genetic analysis reported fewer N-insertions in productive TCRs among donors in an Asian-associated ancestry cluster than the roughly 620-donor mean. The sequencing pipeline was judged likely to have produced a cluster of highly shared sequence variants as a technical artifact. A further reported finding was that TCR beta sequences accurately predicted the HLA-A and HLA-B alleles for most subjects in the first cohort. Across donors, most TCR sequences were observed very rarely, whereas some public TCRs were present in many individuals. A few of the identified cytomegalovirus-associated TCR beta chains were confirmed in vitro to be specific for cytomegalovirus antigens. Some IMGT-functional V segments, including TRBV6-2 and TRBV6-3, could not be told apart with the 87-base-pair reads, so those segments were excluded. In both the original and validation cohorts, the classifier was reported to diagnose cytomegalovirus status with high specificity and sensitivity. Linkage disequilibrium might explain the correlated functional status among segregating V segments, but an unknown experimental factor could not be ruled out. Most CMV-associated TCR beta chains appeared to be HLA-restricted in a later analysis, and the HLA associations seemed to be driven largely by CMV exposure. The presence/absence analyses assumed that sequencing depth was roughly uniform across donors, and that assumption may not be true. Immune exposure information for the cohort was limited to CMV serostatus. In a later genetic analysis, a missense DCLRE1C variant was associated with V-gene and J-gene trimming of TCR beta chains, and the association was replicated in an independent cohort. Assigning TCR associations to individual alleles was difficult when HLA alleles, especially DR and DQ, strongly co-occurred. According to the authors, the approach could potentially be generalized to other disease states and immunological phenotypes.

Note on this clone: No antigen is known for it.

Receptor amplification or capture employed the immunoSEQ multiplex PCR assay. For the multiplex PCR, a mixture combining 60 forward primers for TCR Vbeta segments and 13 reverse primers for TCR Jbeta segments was used. The CDR3 region of rearranged TCR beta genes was amplified from genomic DNA by a multiplex PCR assay. Amplified TCR beta libraries were sequenced as 87-base-pair reads on the Illumina HiSeq System. Per the authors' processing: Across the 640 or so repertoires, a later analysis counted approximately 83 million unique TCR beta chains, roughly 11 million of which were shared by at least two donors. To remove PCR and sequencing errors, raw reads were error-corrected and collapsed into unique sequences using a nearest-neighbor algorithm that merged closely related sequences. CDR3 sequences were aligned to IMGT reference sequences to assign V, D and J gene segments. For a sequence to be retained, a match of at least six nucleotides was required to both a V gene segment and a J gene segment. Rearrangements were classified as productive when the CDR3 lacked stop codons and remained in frame with V and J, and all other rearrangements were classified as non-productive. Following IMGT convention, CDR3 was defined as the stretch from the second conserved V-encoded cysteine up to the conserved J-encoded phenylalanine. In an earlier analysis of just under 600 of the donors, sequences lacking an unambiguous match to a single V gene segment were excluded. In an earlier analysis of roughly 500 of the donors, V segments were called functional above 56.7% productive rearrangements and were called segregating when the between-donor standard deviation exceeded 5%. A statistical classification framework was built to diagnose cytomegalovirus status from the catalog of TCR beta chain sequences. V and J gene assignment, in a later analysis, came from comparing TCR nucleotide sequences with IMGT/GENE-DB human TR gene sequences. The TCRdist pipeline was used in a later analysis to assign CDR3 sequences and most-parsimonious VDJ recombination scenarios. A later analysis defined each TCR beta chain by its CDR3 amino acid sequence plus V-gene family, and excluded reads lacking a unique V-gene family. To address suspected cross-contamination and a sequencing artifact, a later analysis removed approximately 600 highly shared, low-generation-probability nucleotide sequences. For each public chain, a later analysis derived a clonal expansion index from normalized ranks of inferred template counts within each repertoire. In a later analysis, generation probabilities were computed with a VDJ recombination model fitted to out-of-frame rearrangements, and the resulting probabilities were checked against IGoR. In a later analysis, hypergeometric tests were used to score TCR-TCR, TCR-HLA and TCR-CMV co-occurrence, with a repertoire-size bias correction applied to TCR pairs. To estimate false discovery rates, a later analysis permuted the HLA or CMV assignments 20 times. In a later analysis, co-occurring TCRs were grouped using DBSCAN, and TCRdist sequence similarity was added for clustering within HLA-allele-positive subsets. Co-occurrence clustering excluded repertoires with fewer than 30,000 or more than 120,000 public chains, plus five with anomalous nucleotide sharing. The clones in this table, taken by TCRdb from immuneACCESS, are in-frame only. Not every clone is retained; where verified, under half of the shortfall comes from an unresolved V gene, and the cause of the rest is unknown. That table gives V, J and clone size, and the DNA gave D and trimming. This sample's table carries 200,000 to 250,000 clones. The leading ten clones occupy more than 0.75% of the sample.

Counted from cysteine to phenylalanine, this CDR3 has 13 amino acids. The sequence is cut down to CDR3 DNA, 39 bases in frame from base 1. For CDR1 and CDR2, the germline V gene lists SQVTM and ANQGSEA. Deletion took 3 bases off V and 5 bases off J, with a span of 14 bases between the germline ends. The cohort consisted of more than 650 healthy bone marrow donors. Cohort members were all nominally healthy when sampled, although unrecorded immune exposures were likely present. The donor tested CMV seropositive, placing the donor among the 289 seropositive members of the cohort. A peripheral blood sample was collected from each donor, and TCR beta sequencing was performed on peripheral blood mononuclear cells. Genomic DNA extraction from the blood cell samples was performed with the Qiagen DNeasy Blood Extraction Kit.

The sequence links TRBV29-1 to TRBJ2-7; matching of 5 bases hints at TRBD2 as the D gene. This clonotype was obtained from a woman aged 25 to 39 in good health and CMV-seropositive. Sample: PBMCs. For the CDR3, the sequence is CSVERGFPNEQYF. The base sequence is TGCAGCGTTGAGAGAGGGTTTCCGAACGAGCAGTACTTC.